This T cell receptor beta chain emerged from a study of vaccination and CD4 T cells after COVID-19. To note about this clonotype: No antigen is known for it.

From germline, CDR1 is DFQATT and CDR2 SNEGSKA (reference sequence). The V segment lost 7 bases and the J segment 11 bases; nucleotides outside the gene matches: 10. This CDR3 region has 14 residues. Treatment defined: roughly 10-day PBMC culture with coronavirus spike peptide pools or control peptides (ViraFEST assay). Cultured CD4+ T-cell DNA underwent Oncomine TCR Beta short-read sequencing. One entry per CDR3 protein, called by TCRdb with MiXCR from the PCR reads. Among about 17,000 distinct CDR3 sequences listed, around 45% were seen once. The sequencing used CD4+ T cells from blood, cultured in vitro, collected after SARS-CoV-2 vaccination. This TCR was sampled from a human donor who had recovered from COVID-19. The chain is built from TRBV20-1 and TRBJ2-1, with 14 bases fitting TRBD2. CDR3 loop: CSVDSGTSGGKQFF. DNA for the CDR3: TGCAGTGTTGACTCCGGGACTAGCGGGGGAAAGCAGTTCTTC.